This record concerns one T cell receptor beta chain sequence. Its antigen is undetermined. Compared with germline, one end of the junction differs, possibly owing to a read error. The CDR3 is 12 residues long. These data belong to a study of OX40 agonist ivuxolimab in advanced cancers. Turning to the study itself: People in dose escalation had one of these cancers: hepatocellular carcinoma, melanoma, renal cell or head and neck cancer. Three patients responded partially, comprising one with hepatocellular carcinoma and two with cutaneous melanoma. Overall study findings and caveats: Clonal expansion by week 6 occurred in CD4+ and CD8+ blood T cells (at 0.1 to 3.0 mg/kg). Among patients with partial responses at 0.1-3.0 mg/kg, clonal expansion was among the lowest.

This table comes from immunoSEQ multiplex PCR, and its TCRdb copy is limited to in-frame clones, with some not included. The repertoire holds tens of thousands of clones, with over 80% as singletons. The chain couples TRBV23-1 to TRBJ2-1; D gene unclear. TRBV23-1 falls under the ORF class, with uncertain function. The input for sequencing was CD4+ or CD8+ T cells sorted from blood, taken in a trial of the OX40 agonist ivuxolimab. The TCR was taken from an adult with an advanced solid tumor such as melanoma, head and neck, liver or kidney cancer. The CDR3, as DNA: TGCGCCAGCAGTCCCTGTCACAATGAGCAGCTCTTC. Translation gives CASSPCHNEQLF.